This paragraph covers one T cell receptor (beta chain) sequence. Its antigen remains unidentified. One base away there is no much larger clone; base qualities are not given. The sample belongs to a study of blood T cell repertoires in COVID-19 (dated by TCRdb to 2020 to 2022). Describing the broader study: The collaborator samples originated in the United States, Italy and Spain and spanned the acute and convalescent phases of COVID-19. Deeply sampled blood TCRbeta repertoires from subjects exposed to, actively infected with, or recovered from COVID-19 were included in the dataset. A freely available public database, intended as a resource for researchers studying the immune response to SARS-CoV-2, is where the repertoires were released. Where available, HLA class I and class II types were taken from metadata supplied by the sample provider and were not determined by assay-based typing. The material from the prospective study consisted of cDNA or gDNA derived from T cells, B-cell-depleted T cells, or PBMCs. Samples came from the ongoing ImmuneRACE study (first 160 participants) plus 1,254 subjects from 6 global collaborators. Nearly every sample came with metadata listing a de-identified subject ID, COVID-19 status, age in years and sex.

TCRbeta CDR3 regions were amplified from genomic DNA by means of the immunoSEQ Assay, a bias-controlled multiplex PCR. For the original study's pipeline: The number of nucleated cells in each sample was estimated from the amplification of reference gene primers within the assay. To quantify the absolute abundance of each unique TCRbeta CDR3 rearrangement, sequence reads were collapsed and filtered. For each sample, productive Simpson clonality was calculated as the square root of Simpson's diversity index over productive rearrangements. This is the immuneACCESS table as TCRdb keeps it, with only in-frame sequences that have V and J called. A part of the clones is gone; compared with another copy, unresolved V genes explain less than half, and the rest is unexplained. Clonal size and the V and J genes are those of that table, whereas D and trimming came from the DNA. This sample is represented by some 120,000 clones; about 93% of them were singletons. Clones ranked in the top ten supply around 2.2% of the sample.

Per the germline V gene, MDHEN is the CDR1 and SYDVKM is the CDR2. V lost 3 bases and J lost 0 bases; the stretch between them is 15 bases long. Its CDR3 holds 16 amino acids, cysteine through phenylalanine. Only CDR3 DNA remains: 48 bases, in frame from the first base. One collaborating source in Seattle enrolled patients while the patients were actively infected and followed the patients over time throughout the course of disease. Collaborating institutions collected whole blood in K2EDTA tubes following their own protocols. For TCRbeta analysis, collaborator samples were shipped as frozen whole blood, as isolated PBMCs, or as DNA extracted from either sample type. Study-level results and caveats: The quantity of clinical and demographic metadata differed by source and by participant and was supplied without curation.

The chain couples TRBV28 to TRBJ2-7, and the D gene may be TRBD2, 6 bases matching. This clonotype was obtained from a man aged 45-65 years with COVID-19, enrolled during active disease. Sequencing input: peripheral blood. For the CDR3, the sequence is CASSFLGLESSYEQYF. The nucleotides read TGTGCCAGCAGTTTCCTGGGACTGGAGAGCTCCTACGAGCAGTACTTC.